This T cell receptor beta chain was identified during a study of T cell responses to AZD1222 COVID-19 vaccine. Clones were sequenced by immunoSEQ multiplex PCR, and TCRdb holds only the in-frame ones, with some missing. The data contain around 160,000 clones, 80% to 90% of them singletons. The CDR3 is made up of 13 amino acids. V lost 2 bases to trimming and J lost 5 bases, with 9 bases between them. Germline V gene data show CDR1 as SEHNR and CDR2 as FQNEAQ (reference sequence). The origin of this receptor is an adult in good health. J is TRBJ1-1 and V is TRBV7-9, with unresolved D. Here the sequenced sample was peripheral blood, taken on day 0 of AZD1222 vaccination. CDR3 in DNA: TGTGCCAGCAGCTTAAATAGCGCGACTGAAGCTTTCTTT. Translation: CASSLNSATEAFF.